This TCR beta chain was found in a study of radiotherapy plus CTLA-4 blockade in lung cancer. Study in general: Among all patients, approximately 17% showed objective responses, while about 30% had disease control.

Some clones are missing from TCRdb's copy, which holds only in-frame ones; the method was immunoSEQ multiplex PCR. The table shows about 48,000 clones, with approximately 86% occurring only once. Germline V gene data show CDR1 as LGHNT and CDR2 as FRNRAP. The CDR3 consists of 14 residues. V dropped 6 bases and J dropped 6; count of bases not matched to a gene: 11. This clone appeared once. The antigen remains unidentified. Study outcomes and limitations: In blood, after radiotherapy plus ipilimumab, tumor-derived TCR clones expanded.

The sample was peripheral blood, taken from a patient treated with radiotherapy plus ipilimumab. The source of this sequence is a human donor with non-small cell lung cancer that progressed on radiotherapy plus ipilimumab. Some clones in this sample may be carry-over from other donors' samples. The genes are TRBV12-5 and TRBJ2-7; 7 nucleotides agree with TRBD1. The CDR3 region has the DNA TGTGCTAGTGGCCAGGGACAGCCTTTGGGCGAGCAGTACTTC. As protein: CASGQGQPLGEQYF.